The rows below give T cell receptor beta chains drawn from one sample of a study of T-cell memory formation after mild COVID-19. TCRdb ran MiXCR on the 5' RACE reads and lists one entry per CDR3 protein. Of 30,000 or so distinct CDR3 sequences in the sample, roughly 20% were seen once. Sequencing was carried out using PBMCs or a T cell subset sorted from them (not recorded which). The receptors here all came from an adult who had mild COVID-19 (a few samples of this study predate the infection). Cell type and time point are not known. CDR3s include the opening cysteine and the closing phenylalanine or tryptophan. The order of the fields is D gene, J gene, clone size, V gene, CDR3 DNA, CDR3 protein. D genes are given only for firm matches. Some rows mark clone size as missing; the rest say once, few, many or name a class of expanded clone.

d_call: TRBD1; j_call: TRBJ2-7; clone_size: many; v_call: TRBV7-9; cdr3_nt: TGTGCCAGCAGCTTAGGGGGGACAGGGAGGACCTACGAGCAGTACTTC; cdr3_aa: CASSLGGTGRTYEQYF
d_call: NA; j_call: TRBJ1-6; clone_size: many; v_call: TRBV3-1; cdr3_nt: TGTGCCAGCAGCACGCCAGATTCCTATAATTCACCCCTCCACTTT; cdr3_aa: CASSTPDSYNSPLHF
d_call: TRBD1; j_call: TRBJ2-5; clone_size: NA; v_call: TRBV19; cdr3_nt: TGTGCCAGTAGTCAGACAGGGCCCGTCCAAGAGACCCAGTACTTC; cdr3_aa: CASSQTGPVQETQYF
d_call: TRBD2; j_call: TRBJ2-3; clone_size: NA; v_call: TRBV30; cdr3_nt: TGTGCCTCAGAGACTAGCGAGGATGTCACAGATACGCAGTATTTT; cdr3_aa: CASETSEDVTDTQYF
d_call: NA; j_call: TRBJ2-3; clone_size: NA; v_call: TRBV3-1; cdr3_nt: TGTGCCAGCAGCCGACAGGGACTAGTTCAATATACGCAGTATTTT; cdr3_aa: CASSRQGLVQYTQYF
d_call: TRBD2; j_call: TRBJ2-1; clone_size: medium-sized; v_call: TRBV4-1; cdr3_nt: TGCGCCAGCAGCCAAGCTCGGGGGTGGACTAGCGGGAGGGCCGAGTACAATGAGCAGTTCTTC; cdr3_aa: CASSQARGWTSGRAEYNEQFF
d_call: TRBD1; j_call: TRBJ1-1; clone_size: NA; v_call: TRBV18; cdr3_nt: TGTGCCAGCTCCCGTGGACAGGGAGACACTGAAGCTTTCTTT; cdr3_aa: CASSRGQGDTEAFF
d_call: NA; j_call: TRBJ1-5; clone_size: many; v_call: TRBV7-9; cdr3_nt: TGTGCCAGCAGCTTAGCTGGTCAGGGTAGCAATCAGCCCCAGCATTTT; cdr3_aa: CASSLAGQGSNQPQHF
d_call: TRBD1; j_call: TRBJ1-1; clone_size: many; v_call: TRBV7-2; cdr3_nt: TGTGCCAGCAGCTTCACCCGAGGGGGCCGGAACACTGAAGCTTTCTTT; cdr3_aa: CASSFTRGGRNTEAFF
d_call: NA; j_call: TRBJ1-6; clone_size: many; v_call: TRBV6-1; cdr3_nt: TGTGCCAGCAGTGAACAGGGCCCACCCCTCCACTTT; cdr3_aa: CASSEQGPPLHF
d_call: TRBD1; j_call: TRBJ1-5; clone_size: many; v_call: TRBV3-1; cdr3_nt: TGTGCCAGCAGCCAAAGGACAGGCCAGCCCCAGCATTTT; cdr3_aa: CASSQRTGQPQHF
d_call: NA; j_call: TRBJ2-7; clone_size: NA; v_call: TRBV20-1; cdr3_nt: TGCAGTGCTGCGACTTGGACCTACGAGCAGTACTTC; cdr3_aa: CSAATWTYEQYF
d_call: NA; j_call: TRBJ2-3; clone_size: many; v_call: TRBV12-3/TRBV12-4; cdr3_nt: TGTGCCAGCAGTCCAGGGGAACTCACCACAGATACGCAGTATTTT; cdr3_aa: CASSPGELTTDTQYF
d_call: NA; j_call: TRBJ2-3; clone_size: many; v_call: TRBV28; cdr3_nt: TGTGCCAGCCGAGATCAGGGGGGGTCAGATACGCAGTATTTT; cdr3_aa: CASRDQGGSDTQYF
d_call: NA; j_call: TRBJ1-4; clone_size: many; v_call: TRBV4-2; cdr3_nt: TGTGCCAGCAGTCACGGTGGGATTACAGAAAAACTGTTTTTT; cdr3_aa: CASSHGGITEKLFF
d_call: NA; j_call: TRBJ2-1; clone_size: once; v_call: TRBV14; cdr3_nt: TGTGCCAGCAGCCAGACCTCGGCGGGGCAGTTCTTC; cdr3_aa: CASSQTSAGQFF
d_call: NA; j_call: TRBJ1-1; clone_size: NA; v_call: TRBV7-3; cdr3_nt: TGTGCCAGCAGCTTAACGGGAGGCGGGACTGAAGCTTTCTTT; cdr3_aa: CASSLTGGGTEAFF
d_call: TRBD1; j_call: TRBJ2-7; clone_size: NA; v_call: TRBV4-3; cdr3_nt: TGCGCCAGCAGCCAAGATCATAGGACAGGTTTCGAGCAGTACTTC; cdr3_aa: CASSQDHRTGFEQYF
d_call: TRBD2; j_call: TRBJ2-1; clone_size: NA; v_call: TRBV6-2/TRBV6-3; cdr3_nt: TGTGCCAGCAGTTACTCGGCTAGCGGTACGGTCTACAATGAGCAGTTCTTC; cdr3_aa: CASSYSASGTVYNEQFF
d_call: NA; j_call: TRBJ1-5; clone_size: NA; v_call: TRBV19; cdr3_nt: TGTGCCAGTAGTTCACAGGGTAGCGATCAGCCCCAGCATTTT; cdr3_aa: CASSSQGSDQPQHF
d_call: NA; j_call: TRBJ2-3; clone_size: NA; v_call: TRBV2; cdr3_nt: TGTGCCAGCAGTGAAGAGAACACAGATACGCAGTATTTT; cdr3_aa: CASSEENTDTQYF
d_call: NA; j_call: TRBJ1-4; clone_size: many; v_call: TRBV5-1; cdr3_nt: TGCGCCAGCAGCTTGATACAGGGTAATGAAAAACTGTTTTTT; cdr3_aa: CASSLIQGNEKLFF
d_call: NA; j_call: TRBJ2-3; clone_size: many; v_call: TRBV7-9; cdr3_nt: TGTGCCAGCAGCCATAGCCGTGGGGTAGCGGCTAGCACAGATACGCAGTATTTT; cdr3_aa: CASSHSRGVAASTDTQYF
d_call: NA; j_call: TRBJ2-5; clone_size: many; v_call: TRBV5-1; cdr3_nt: TGCGCCAGCAGCTTGGAACTATCTGGGACCCAGTACTTC; cdr3_aa: CASSLELSGTQYF
d_call: TRBD2; j_call: TRBJ2-1; clone_size: few; v_call: TRBV7-2; cdr3_nt: TGTGCCAGCAGCTTAGATAGCGGGAGATTCAATGAGCAGTTCTTC; cdr3_aa: CASSLDSGRFNEQFF
d_call: TRBD2; j_call: TRBJ2-1; clone_size: medium-sized; v_call: TRBV12-3/TRBV12-4; cdr3_nt: TGTGCCAGCAGTTTTGGAGTAGCTAGCGGAGCCAATGAGCAGTTCTTC; cdr3_aa: CASSFGVASGANEQFF
d_call: NA; j_call: TRBJ1-2; clone_size: NA; v_call: TRBV28; cdr3_nt: TGTGCCAGCAGTTTAGGTGGATTGGACTATGGCTACACCTTC; cdr3_aa: CASSLGGLDYGYTF
d_call: NA; j_call: TRBJ2-4; clone_size: NA; v_call: TRBV5-1; cdr3_nt: TGCGCCAGCAGCTTGGGCCAGGGGGGAAACATTCAGTACTTC; cdr3_aa: CASSLGQGGNIQYF
d_call: TRBD1; j_call: TRBJ2-3; clone_size: many; v_call: TRBV4-2; cdr3_nt: TGTGCCAGCAGCCAAGCCCCCTTGACAGGGTCTGATACGCAGTATTTT; cdr3_aa: CASSQAPLTGSDTQYF
d_call: NA; j_call: TRBJ1-2; clone_size: many; v_call: TRBV6-5; cdr3_nt: TGTGCCAGCAGTTATCGTGGGCGGAAGGGTAATGGCTACACCTTC; cdr3_aa: CASSYRGRKGNGYTF
d_call: NA; j_call: TRBJ2-2; clone_size: few; v_call: TRBV7-2; cdr3_nt: TGTGCCAGCAGCGCACACGAAATATCTCAGGACCTCCACACCGGGGAGCTGTTTTTT; cdr3_aa: CASSAHEISQDLHTGELFF
d_call: NA; j_call: TRBJ1-4; clone_size: many; v_call: TRBV5-1; cdr3_nt: TGCGCCAGCAGCTTGGTTGTGGAGGATGAAAAACTGTTTTTT; cdr3_aa: CASSLVVEDEKLFF
d_call: NA; j_call: TRBJ1-1; clone_size: many; v_call: TRBV5-1; cdr3_nt: TGCGCCAGCAGCTTGTCCGGGGGGCCCACTGAAGCTTTCTTT; cdr3_aa: CASSLSGGPTEAFF
d_call: NA; j_call: TRBJ1-3; clone_size: many; v_call: TRBV18; cdr3_nt: TGTGCCAGCTCACCAACAGGGACTTACTCTGGAAACACCATATATTTT; cdr3_aa: CASSPTGTYSGNTIYF
d_call: NA; j_call: TRBJ2-1; clone_size: many; v_call: TRBV28; cdr3_nt: TGTGCCAGCAGTCACCAGCTTGGTGAGCAGTTCTTC; cdr3_aa: CASSHQLGEQFF
d_call: NA; j_call: TRBJ2-7; clone_size: few; v_call: TRBV6-1; cdr3_nt: TGTGCCAGCAGTGAACCCCTCAGGGAGCAGTACTTC; cdr3_aa: CASSEPLREQYF
d_call: NA; j_call: TRBJ1-2; clone_size: many; v_call: TRBV30; cdr3_nt: TGTGCCTGGATGCATGGGGGTTTGGGAGGCTACACCTTC; cdr3_aa: CAWMHGGLGGYTF
d_call: NA; j_call: TRBJ2-6; clone_size: many; v_call: TRBV6-5; cdr3_nt: TGTGCCAGCAAAACGAGCCGGGACCTGAACGTCCTGACTTTC; cdr3_aa: CASKTSRDLNVLTF
d_call: TRBD1; j_call: TRBJ2-2; clone_size: many; v_call: TRBV18; cdr3_nt: TGTGCCAGCTCACCACCTGGACAGGGGAACACCGGGGAGCTGTTTTTT; cdr3_aa: CASSPPGQGNTGELFF
d_call: TRBD1; j_call: TRBJ1-1; clone_size: medium-sized; v_call: TRBV12-3/TRBV12-4; cdr3_nt: TGTGCCAGCAGCCAAAGGACAGGGGAAGCTTTCTTT; cdr3_aa: CASSQRTGEAFF
d_call: TRBD2; j_call: TRBJ2-7; clone_size: NA; v_call: TRBV11-3; cdr3_nt: TGTGCCAGCAGCCGACAGGCTAGCGGGAGGCGCTACGAGCAGTACTTC; cdr3_aa: CASSRQASGRRYEQYF
d_call: NA; j_call: TRBJ1-3; clone_size: many; v_call: TRBV29-1; cdr3_nt: TGCAGCGTTGGGACCAGGAACTCTGGAAACACCATATATTTT; cdr3_aa: CSVGTRNSGNTIYF
d_call: NA; j_call: TRBJ2-1; clone_size: medium-sized; v_call: TRBV12-3/TRBV12-4; cdr3_nt: TGTGCCAGCAGTTTAGAAGGGGAGTCTCTCATCAATGAGCAGTTCTTC; cdr3_aa: CASSLEGESLINEQFF